This TCR beta chain derives from a study of blood T cell repertoires in COVID-19. Germline-derived CDR1 and CDR2 are MNHEY and SVGEGT. This CDR3 is 15 amino acids long. V lost 2 bases and J lost 2, with 13 bases in between. This clone has more than one count but fewer than ten. Profiling relied on immunoSEQ multiplex PCR, and the TCRdb table lists in-frame clones only, not all of them. Of roughly 35,000 clones in the sample, over 70% were seen once. The sequence came from an elderly man with acute or convalescent COVID-19. The rearrangement uses TRBV6-2 or TRBV6-3 and TRBJ2-7; D might be TRBD1 (6 bases). Material for sequencing was peripheral blood. CDR3: CASSYAQGGTYEQYF. The CDR3 nucleotides read TGTGCCAGCAGTTACGCCCAAGGGGGTACCTACGAGCAGTACTTC.